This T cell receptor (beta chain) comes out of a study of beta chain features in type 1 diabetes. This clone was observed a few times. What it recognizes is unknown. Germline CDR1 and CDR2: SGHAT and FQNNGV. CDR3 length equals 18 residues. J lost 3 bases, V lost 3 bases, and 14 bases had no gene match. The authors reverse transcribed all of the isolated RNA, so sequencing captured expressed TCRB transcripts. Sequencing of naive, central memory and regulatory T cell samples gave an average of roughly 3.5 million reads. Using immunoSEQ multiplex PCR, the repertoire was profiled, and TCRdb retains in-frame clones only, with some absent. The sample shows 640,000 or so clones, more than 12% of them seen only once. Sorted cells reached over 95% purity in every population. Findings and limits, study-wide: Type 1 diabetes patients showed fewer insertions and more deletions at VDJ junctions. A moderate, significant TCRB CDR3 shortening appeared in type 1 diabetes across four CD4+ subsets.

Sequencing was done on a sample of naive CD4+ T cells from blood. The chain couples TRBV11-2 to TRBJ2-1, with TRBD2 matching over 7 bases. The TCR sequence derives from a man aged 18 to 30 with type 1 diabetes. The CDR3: CASSLWPLGAGLYNEQFF. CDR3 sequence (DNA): TGTGCCAGCAGCTTGTGGCCCTTAGGAGCGGGGCTCTACAATGAGCAGTTCTTC.